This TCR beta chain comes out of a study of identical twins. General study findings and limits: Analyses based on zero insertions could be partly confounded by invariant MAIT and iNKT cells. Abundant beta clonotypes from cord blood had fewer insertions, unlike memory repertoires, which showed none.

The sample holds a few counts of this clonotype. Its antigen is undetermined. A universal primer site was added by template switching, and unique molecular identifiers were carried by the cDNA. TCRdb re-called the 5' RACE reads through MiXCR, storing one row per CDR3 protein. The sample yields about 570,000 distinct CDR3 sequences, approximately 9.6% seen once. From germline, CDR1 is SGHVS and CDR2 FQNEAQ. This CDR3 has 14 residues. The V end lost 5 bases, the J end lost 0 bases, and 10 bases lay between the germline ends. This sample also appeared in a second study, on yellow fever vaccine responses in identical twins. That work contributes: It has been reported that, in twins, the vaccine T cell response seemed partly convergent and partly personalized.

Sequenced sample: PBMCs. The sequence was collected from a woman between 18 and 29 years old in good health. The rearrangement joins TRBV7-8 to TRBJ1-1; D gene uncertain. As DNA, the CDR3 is TGTGCCAGCAGCCGGATTCAGATGAACACTGAAGCTTTCTTT. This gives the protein CASSRIQMNTEAFF.